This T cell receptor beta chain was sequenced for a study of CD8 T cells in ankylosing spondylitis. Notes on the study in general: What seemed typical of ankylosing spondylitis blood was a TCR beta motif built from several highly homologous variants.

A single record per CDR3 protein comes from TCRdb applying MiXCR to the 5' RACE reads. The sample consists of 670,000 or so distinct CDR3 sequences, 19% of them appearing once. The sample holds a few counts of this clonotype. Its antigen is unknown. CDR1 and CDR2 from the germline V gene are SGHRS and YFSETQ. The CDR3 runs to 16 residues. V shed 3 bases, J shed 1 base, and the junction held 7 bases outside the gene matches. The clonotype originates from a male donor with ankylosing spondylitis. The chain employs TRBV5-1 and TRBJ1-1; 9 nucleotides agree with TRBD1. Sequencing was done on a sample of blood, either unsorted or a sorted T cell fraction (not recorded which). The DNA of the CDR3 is TGCGCCAGCAGCTCGGGACAGGGAGGAGGGAACACTGAAGCTTTCTTT. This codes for CASSSGQGGGNTEAFF.